These 8 T cell receptor beta chains were all obtained from the same sample, sequenced in a study of blood T cells in healthy people across ages. Sample-barcoded 5' priming and a J-beta primer mix drove a second PCR of roughly 7 to 11 cycles. Using its own MiXCR run on the 5' RACE reads, TCRdb lists one record per CDR3 protein. The repertoire holds around 710,000 distinct CDR3 sequences, with around 46% as singletons. The sequenced sample was blood. The receptors stem from a woman aged 60-75 years in good health.

The V and J genes are TRBV25-1 and TRBJ1-2, with D maybe TRBD1 (5 bases). Trimming shortened V by 3 bases and J by 6 bases, and 26 bases separated the two germline ends. The CDR3 is 18 residues long. The germline V gene encodes CDR1 MGHDK and CDR2 SYGVNS. The CDR3 spells CASSEAPGRDGLLDGYTF. CDR3 bases: TGTGCCAGCAGTGAGGCGCCCGGACGGGACGGCCTACTAGATGGCTACACCTTC.

As to this clonotype: One junction end disagrees with the germline gene, perhaps due to a read error. This chain connects TRBV29-1 to TRBJ1-1; D unresolved. This CDR3 spans 15 amino acids. Per the germline V gene, CDR1 is SQVTM and CDR2 is ANQGSEA. CDR3 loop: CSVRVHGPMNTVAFF. CDR3 DNA sequence: TGCAGCGTGCGGGTACACGGTCCCATGAACACTGTAGCTTTCTTT.

This clonotype has a handful of counts. This chain uses TRBV20-1 with TRBJ1-2; D is perhaps TRBD1 (6 bases). The CDR3 is 16 amino acids. From germline, CDR1 is DFQATT and CDR2 SNEGSKA (reference sequence). V lost 5 bases and J 3 bases, leaving 22 bases between the germline ends. Here the CDR3 reads CSARIPPGAEDYGYTF. The CDR3 DNA sequence: TGCAGTGCTCGAATTCCGCCGGGGGCGGAGGACTATGGCTACACCTTC.

In this sample, this clonotype turned up once. V is TRBV4-3 and J is TRBJ2-1; perhaps TRBD1 as D (5 bases). The end of the DNA aligns better with TRBJ2-7, so the J call may be wrong. Looked up from germline, CDR1 is LGHNA and CDR2 is YSLEER. The CDR3 has 16 amino acids. CDR3: CASSQGAGISYNEQYF. DNA for the CDR3: TGCGCCAGCAGCCAAGGGGCAGGGATCTCCTACAATGAGCAGTACTTC.

This clonotype was seen only a few times. The rearrangement joins TRBV6-6 to TRBJ2-3; TRBD1 might be the D (8 bases). V was pared by 7 bases and J by 1 base, with 15 bases between. Germline V gives CDR1 MNHNY, CDR2 SVGAGI (reference sequence). The length of the CDR3 is 15 residues. This CDR3 is CASTTTGGGTDTQYF. CDR3 sequence (DNA): TGTGCCAGCACTACTACAGGGGGGGGCACAGATACGCAGTATTTT.

This clonotype was recorded at least ten times. V usage is TRBV7-2 and J usage is TRBJ2-7, with TRBD1 as a possible D gene (5 bases). V lost 4 bases and J 3 bases, leaving 13 bases between the germline ends. The CDR3 consists of 14 residues. Germline CDR1 and CDR2: SGHTA and FQGNSA. CDR3 nucleotide sequence: TGTGCCAGCAGCTCCGATAGGGGTAACTACGAGCAGTACTTC. As protein: CASSSDRGNYEQYF.

For this clonotype: A read error is possible here, since a much larger clone lies one base away. The genes are TRBV9 and TRBJ2-1; 8 bases are a match to TRBD2. The V gene end was trimmed by 0 bases and the J gene end by 7 bases; junction bases not matched to a gene: 3. This CDR3 has 14 residues. Germline values: CDR1 SGDLS, CDR2 YYNGEE. CDR3 protein: CASSVAGGWNEQFF. The CDR3 DNA follows: TGTGCCAGCAGCGTAGCGGGAGGGTGGAATGAGCAGTTCTTC.

V gene TRBV28 combines with J gene TRBJ1-2; D perhaps matches TRBD1 (5 bases). The CDR3 loop spans 14 amino acids. V lost 6 bases, J lost 8 bases, and 19 bases lay in between. Germline-derived CDR1 and CDR2 are MDHEN and SYDVKM. The CDR3 DNA follows: TGTGCCAGCAGCCTCGGGACGGCTCGGGCAGGCTACACCTTC. Its translation is CASSLGTARAGYTF.